Included here is one TCR beta chain sequence, with context. Its matching antigen is unknown. Amplification used 60 Vbeta primers and 13 Jbeta primers. Sequencing was performed with immunoSEQ multiplex PCR; in TCRdb, only in-frame clones are kept and a portion is missing. The data contain roughly 190,000 clones, about four fifths of them singletons. The data were obtained in a study of cytomegalovirus exposure and HLA in healthy donors. The study's findings and limits: V- and J-gene trimming of TCR beta was linked (in a later analysis) to a missense DCLRE1C variant. Later work found that TCR association rates differed between HLA loci; DRB1 had the most and HLA-C the fewest. It has been reported that TCR beta sequences accurately predicted the HLA-A and HLA-B alleles of most subjects.

The TCR sequence derives from a woman younger than 35 in good health and CMV-seronegative. Sequencing input: PBMCs.

CDR3 DNA sequence: TGTGCCAGCAGCCTAGAAGAAGGTATCGGGAATGAGCAGTTCTTC. Its translation: CASSLEEGIGNEQFF. The genes are TRBV6-1 and TRBJ2-1; no clear D gene. CDR3 length: 15 residues. The germline CDR1 and CDR2 sequences are MNHNS and SASEGT. The ends were cut back, 6 bases at V and 7 bases at J, with 19 bases in the middle.